Presented here are 29 T cell receptor beta chains from one specimen sequenced in a study of regulatory T cells in long-lasting Graves disease. Time point given: newly diagnosed GD, antithyroid drugs for less than 3 months. After RNA was extracted from PBMCs, the TCR library was made from it. Library construction for TCR beta used iRepertoire HTBI primers and Arm-PCR of CDR3 regions. TCRdb re-analysed the multiplex PCR reads in MiXCR, keeping a single row per CDR3 protein. The sample holds 400,000 to 650,000 distinct CDR3 sequences; 15% to 20% are singletons and the top ten take 25%. This sample was shared with a second study, whose subject was T cells in Graves' hyperthyroidism and ophthalmopathy.

Sequenced material: peripheral blood mononuclear cells (PBMCs), taken at new diagnosis, from a patient treated with antithyroid drugs. All receptors come from a woman aged 35-65 years with Graves disease.

At least ten counts were recorded for this clonotype. The J gene is TRBJ1-5, the V gene TRBV3-1; D not resolved. The CDR3 extends over 13 amino acids. Germline V gene data show CDR1 as LGHDT and CDR2 as YNNKEL (reference sequence). Deletions cut 3 bases from V and 0 bases from J, with 3 bases between. The CDR3 DNA reads as TGTGCCAGCAGCCAGTATAGCAATCAGCCCCAGCATTTT. Its translation is CASSQYSNQPQHF.

This clonotype was recorded at least ten times. The V call is TRBV6-1, the J call TRBJ1-1; D is uncertain. Looked up from germline, CDR1 is MNHNS and CDR2 is SASEGT. The CDR3 extends over 14 amino acids. V dropped 7 bases and J dropped 2 bases, with 14 bases sitting between them. CDR3 DNA sequence: TGTGCCAGCACACCAGGCGGACCCAACACTGAAGCTTTCTTT. Its protein product is CASTPGGPNTEAFF.

This chain joins TRBV20-1 and TRBJ2-3, with 11 bases lining up with TRBD2. This CDR3 is 18 amino acids long. Germline V CDR1 and CDR2: DFQATT, SNEGSKA (reference sequence). With V trimmed by 0 bases and J by 4 bases, 12 bases remained unmatched. CDR3 in DNA: TGCAGTGCTAGAGATCGGGCTAGCGGGGGGTTTAGGGCAGATACGCAGTATTTT. Protein product: CSARDRASGGFRADTQYF.

This clonotype was picked up a small number of times. The genes are TRBV7-9 and TRBJ1-1, with TRBD1 matching 7 bases. Germline loops: CDR1 SEHNR, CDR2 FQNEAQ (reference sequence). The CDR3 loop spans 15 amino acids. J lost 3 bases, V lost 5 bases, and 9 bases had no gene match. In DNA form, the CDR3 reads TGTGCCAGCAGCCCCCCAACAGGGGTTGACACTGAAGCTTTCTTT. Its translation is CASSPPTGVDTEAFF.

This clonotype was found many times. At one end the junction does not follow the germline gene, possibly because of a read error. CDR3 DNA: TGTGCCAGCAGCCAGGGACAGGGCTCCTACGAGCAGTACTTC. This sequence encodes CASSQGQGSYEQYF. The chain carries TRBV4-1 and TRBJ2-7; 9 bases are a match to TRBD1. From germline, CDR1 is MGHRA and CDR2 YSYEKL. The CDR3 has 14 amino acids.

This clonotype was picked up many times. The gene calls are TRBV6-1 and TRBJ1-5; D not certain. The CDR3 length is 14 residues. The V gene lost 6 bases and the J gene lost 0 bases, with 9 bases spanning the gap. Germline V gene sequence: CDR1 MNHNS, CDR2 SASEGT. The CDR3 coding sequence is TGTGCCAGCAGCCGTCAACATAGCAATCAGCCCCAGCATTTT. Encoded protein: CASSRQHSNQPQHF.

There are many counts of this clonotype. The chain carries TRBV12-3 or TRBV12-4 and TRBJ1-2, with TRBD1 identical over 10 bases. The V segment lost 6 bases and the J segment 1 base; nucleotides outside the gene matches: 2. The CDR3 loop spans 14 amino acids. DNA for the CDR3: TGTGCCAGCAGGACAGGGGGCGTTAACTATGGCTACACCTTC. Amino acid sequence: CASRTGGVNYGYTF.

The table lists this clonotype with a few counts. The chain carries TRBV4-1 and TRBJ2-1; 9 nucleotides match TRBD1. Germline V lookup: CDR1 MGHRA, CDR2 YSYEKL. V lost 6 bases and J lost 6; bases outside the gene matches: 3. The CDR3 covers 13 residues. CDR3: CASRGTGFNEQFF. Written as DNA, the CDR3 is TGCGCCAGCAGAGGGACAGGGTTCAATGAGCAGTTCTTC.

This clonotype was seen repeatedly, ten times or more. This sequence joins TRBV28 and TRBJ2-3; unclear D gene. The CDR3 consists of 14 residues. Germline values: CDR1 MDHEN, CDR2 SYDVKM. V lost 6 bases and J lost 0, with 10 bases in between. The CDR3 DNA reads TGTGCCAGCAGGCCAGGACCCAGCACAGATACGCAGTATTTT. Translation: CASRPGPSTDTQYF.

This chain joins TRBV9 and TRBJ1-2; perhaps TRBD1 as D (6 bases). V was pared by 3 bases and J by 8 bases, with 14 bases between. The germline V gene has CDR1 SGDLS and CDR2 YYNGEE. There are 13 residues in the CDR3. CDR3 bases: TGTGCCAGCAGCGCCCTCCCAGGGGAGGGCTACACCTTC. This encodes CASSALPGEGYTF.

In its sample, this clonotype was seen once. The chain uses TRBV20-1 and TRBJ2-7; 14 bases are shared with TRBD2. This CDR3 has 17 amino acids. Germline-derived CDR1 and CDR2 are DFQATT and SNEGSKA (reference sequence). Trimming at V came to 5 bases and at J to 2 bases, leaving 11 bases not matched to a gene. As DNA, the CDR3 is TGCAGTGCTCTCGCTCGGGGGACTAGCGGGGGCCCCTACGAGCAGTACTTC. Translating gives CSALARGTSGGPYEQYF.

This clonotype was recorded at least ten times. This rearrangement joins TRBV11-2 to TRBJ1-1; TRBD1 aligns across 7 bases. In germline, CDR1 is SGHAT, CDR2 FQNNGV. The CDR3 spans 13 residues. With V trimmed by 4 bases and J by 8 bases, 7 bases remained unmatched. Here the CDR3 reads CASSSRTGWEAFF. DNA for the CDR3: TGTGCCAGCAGCTCCCGGACAGGCTGGGAAGCTTTCTTT.

This clonotype has a count of ten or more. J is TRBJ1-5 and V is TRBV20-1; perhaps TRBD1 as D (5 bases). V was clipped by 3 bases and J by 1 base, with 19 bases between them. Germline V gene sequence: CDR1 DFQATT, CDR2 SNEGSKA (reference sequence). The CDR3 consists of 17 residues. The CDR3 DNA is TGCAGTGCTAGTACCGAGGACACCGCCTTCAGCAATCAGCCCCAGCATTTT. It codes for CSASTEDTAFSNQPQHF.

This clonotype has ten or more counts. This chain uses TRBV19 with TRBJ2-1; no definite D call. Trimming pared 0 bases from V and 2 bases from J, leaving 11 bases between. CDR1 is LNHDA and CDR2 is SQIVND in the germline V gene (reference sequence). The CDR3 has 16 amino acids. CDR3 sequence (DNA): TGTGCCAGTAGTATAGATGAGGCCCAACCCTACAATGAGCAGTTCTTC. Residues: CASSIDEAQPYNEQFF.

This clonotype was seen a handful of times. The J gene is TRBJ1-1, the V gene TRBV12-5; TRBD1 matches 9 bases. CDR3 length: 13 amino acids. The junction had 2 bases not matched to a gene; V was cut back by 1 base and J by 8 bases. The germline gives CDR1 LGHNT, CDR2 FRNRAP. DNA of the CDR3: TGTGCTAGTGGTTTGGCTGGGACAGGGGAAGCTTTCTTT. Protein: CASGLAGTGEAFF.

J is TRBJ1-4 and V is TRBV18; 8 positions match TRBD1. Germline CDR1 reads KGHSH; CDR2 reads LQKENI. The CDR3 totals 15 residues. V dropped 0 bases and J dropped 8; count of bases not matched to a gene: 5. The CDR3 region is CASSPPSRGQEKLFF. The CDR3 DNA sequence: TGTGCCAGCTCACCACCTTCCAGGGGGCAAGAAAAACTGTTTTTT. The full variable domain, completed using reference TRBV18 and TRBJ1-4, is NAGVMQNPRHLVRRRGQEARLRCSPMKGHSHVYWYRQLPEEGLKFMVYLQKENIIDESGMPKERFSAEFPKEGPSILRIQQVVRGDSAAYFCASSPPSRGQEKLFFGSGTQLSVL.

This clonotype was counted at least ten times. J is TRBJ1-2 and V is TRBV12-3 or TRBV12-4; 7 nucleotides line up with TRBD1. Unmatched junction bases numbered 9, after V lost 7 bases and J lost 4 bases. The CDR3 is 14 residues long. In nucleotides, the CDR3 is TGTGCCAGCACCCCCGGACAGGATGGCTATGGCTACACCTTC. It specifies CASTPGQDGYGYTF.

The chain employs TRBV6-1 and TRBJ2-2; 8 bases are shared with TRBD2. The germline CDR1 and CDR2 sequences are MNHNS and SASEGT. This CDR3 is built from 13 residues. The CDR3 nucleotides read TGTGCACTGAGAAGCGGGGGCACCGGGGAGCTGTTTTTT. As protein: CALRSGGTGELFF.

This clonotype was counted between two and nine times. The chain links TRBV5-6 to TRBJ1-3; D ambiguous. Trimming removed 0 bases at V and 1 base at J, with 5 bases between. Looked up from germline, CDR1 is SGHDT and CDR2 is YYEEEE. The CDR3 consists of 14 residues. CDR3 nucleotide sequence: TGTGCCAGCAGCTTGGACCAGTCTGGAAACACCATATATTTT. It encodes CASSLDQSGNTIYF.

This clonotype was recorded at least ten times. The chain links TRBV6-1 to TRBJ1-4; TRBD1 matches 7 bases. This CDR3 is 14 amino acids long. V lost 2 bases to trimming and J lost 6 bases; unmatched junction nucleotides: 3. The V gene's germline CDR1 is MNHNS and CDR2 SASEGT. DNA for the CDR3: TGTGCCAGCAGTGAACCCGGGACAGATGAAAAACTGTTTTTT. This encodes CASSEPGTDEKLFF.

This clonotype was picked up many times. The chain couples TRBV30 to TRBJ1-2; D gene uncertain. The germline V gene encodes CDR1 GTSNPN and CDR2 SVGIG (reference sequence). The CDR3 covers 11 residues. The V end was cut by 1 base, the J end by 7 bases, with 7 bases between. The CDR3 nucleotides are TGTGCCTGGAGTGCTATAAGTGGCTACACCTTC. It is translated as CAWSAISGYTF.

In its sample, this clonotype was seen a few times. The V gene is TRBV15, the J gene TRBJ2-5; no firm D call. This CDR3 is 11 amino acids long. Germline CDR1 is LNHNV and CDR2 is YYDKDF (reference sequence). V shed 3 bases and J shed 7 bases, with 6 bases lying between them. The CDR3 DNA is TGTGCCACCAGCAGCGTATCGACCCAGTACTTC. Translating it yields CATSSVSTQYF.

Details on this clonotype: A much larger clone differs from this one at a single base, so this may be a read error. This chain links TRBV30 with TRBJ1-6; D gene uncertain. Looked up from germline, CDR1 is GTSNPN and CDR2 is SVGIG (reference sequence). The length of the CDR3 is 13 residues. V was shortened by 5 bases and J by 0 bases, with 5 bases between the two germline ends. Here the CDR3 reads CAWRSSYNSPLHF. The CDR3, as DNA: TGTGCCTGGCGGAGCTCCTATAATTCACCCCTCCACTTT.

The V call is TRBV20-1, the J call TRBJ2-2; perhaps TRBD1 as D (6 bases). The V gene's germline CDR1 is DFQATT and CDR2 SNEGSKA (reference sequence). The CDR3 loop spans 14 amino acids. The V end was cut by 3 bases, the J end by 0 bases, with 8 bases between. The CDR3 region has the DNA TGCAGTGCTAGCGCAGGGGCGAACACCGGGGAGCTGTTTTTT. Protein: CSASAGANTGELFF.

Points on this clonotype: At one boundary the junction diverges from the germline segment, which might be a read error. The gene calls are TRBV2 and TRBJ1-1; D call uncertain. The CDR3 runs to 13 residues. The germline V gene encodes CDR1 SNHLY and CDR2 FYNNEI. Here the CDR3 reads CASSGYRNTEASF. The CDR3 DNA reads TGTGCCAGCAGTGGGTATAGAAACACTGAAGCTTCCTTT.

J is TRBJ1-2 and V is TRBV19; D gene uncertain. Trimming left V 10 bases short and J 4 bases short, with 25 bases between. The CDR3 loop spans 16 amino acids. The germline V gene encodes CDR1 LNHDA and CDR2 SQIVND (reference sequence). CDR3 in DNA: TGTGCCACCGCTTATAGCGGGCAGTATCGTCCCTATGGCTACACCTTC. Translating gives CATAYSGQYRPYGYTF.

This clonotype was recorded many times. V usage is TRBV18 and J usage is TRBJ1-4, with 8 nucleotides matching TRBD1. J lost 1 base, V lost 5 bases, and 0 bases had no gene match. Germline V lookup: CDR1 KGHSH, CDR2 LQKENI. This CDR3 contains 14 residues. CDR3 DNA: TGTGCCAGCTCAGACAGGGGAACTAATGAAAAACTGTTTTTT. Translated: CASSDRGTNEKLFF.

This clonotype appeared many times. CDR3 coding DNA: TGCAGTGCTTATCCCGGACTAGCGGGGGTAGATACGCAGTATTTT. Its protein is CSAYPGLAGVDTQYF. The V and J genes are TRBV20-1 and TRBJ2-3, with 13 bases identical to TRBD2. CDR3 length equals 15 residues. CDR1 and CDR2 (germline): DFQATT, SNEGSKA (reference sequence). V gave up 5 bases and J gave up 5 bases; unmatched junction bases: 7.

This clonotype was found a few times. The chain links TRBV27 to TRBJ2-7; D ambiguous. The germline V gene encodes CDR1 MNHEY and CDR2 SMNVEV (reference sequence). The ends were cut back, 3 bases at V and 2 bases at J, with 8 bases in the middle. This CDR3 contains 13 residues. In nucleotides, the CDR3 is TGTGCCAGCAGTTTGGCCACAACCTACGAGCAGTACTTC. Its translation: CASSLATTYEQYF.